This T cell receptor (beta chain) originates from a study of blood T cells in healthy people across ages. Next came a second PCR, run for roughly 6 to 11 cycles, which used a sample-barcoded 5' primer along with a J-beta primer mix. TCRdb re-called the 5' RACE reads through MiXCR, storing one row per CDR3 protein. The sample holds 730,000 or so distinct CDR3 sequences, more than 40% seen once. This CDR3 has 15 amino acids. Germline V lookup: CDR1 MDHEN, CDR2 SYDVKM. Unmatched junction bases numbered 10, after V lost 2 bases and J lost 7 bases. The V gene is TRBV28, the J gene TRBJ2-5; 7 positions match TRBD2. Sequenced material: blood. The origin of this receptor is a woman in her sixties or seventies in good health. The CDR3 DNA follows: TGTGCCAGCAGTTTAGTAGCGGGTGGGCTTGGGACCCAGTACTTC. Protein sequence: CASSLVAGGLGTQYF. The entire variable domain, with the rest obtained from reference TRBV28 and TRBJ2-5, is as follows: DVKVTQSSRYLVKRTGEKVFLECVQDMDHENMFWYRQDPGLGLRLIYFSYDVKMKEKGDIPEGYSVSREKKERFSLILESASTNQTSMYLCASSLVAGGLGTQYFGPGTRLLVL.